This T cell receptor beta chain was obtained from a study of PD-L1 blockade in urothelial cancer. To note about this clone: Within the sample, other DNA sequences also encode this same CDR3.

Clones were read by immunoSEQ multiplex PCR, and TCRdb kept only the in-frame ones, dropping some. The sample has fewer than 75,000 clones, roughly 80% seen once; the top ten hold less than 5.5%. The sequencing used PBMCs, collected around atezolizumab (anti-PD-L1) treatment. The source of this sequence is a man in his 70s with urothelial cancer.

The CDR3 nucleotides are TGTGCCAGCAGCGTAGTTGCTAGCGGGCAAGAGACCCAGTACTTC. The encoded protein is CASSVVASGQETQYF. The rearrangement links TRBV9 to TRBJ2-5; the match to TRBD2 covers 8 bases. J lost 2 bases, V lost 0 bases, and 3 bases had no gene match. The CDR3 runs 15 residues. CDR1 and CDR2 from the germline V gene are SGDLS and YYNGEE.